This TCR beta chain was recorded in a study of T-cell memory formation after mild COVID-19. Turning to the study itself: TCR clusters were mostly confined to one donor each. Whole-study findings and limits: CM and EM subsets held most contracting CD4+ clones; EMRA held CD8+ ones. The authors did not confirm SARS-CoV-2 specificity of second-wave clones peaking day 37.

As for this clonotype: The antigen is not known.

Libraries for TCRalpha and TCRbeta carried sample barcodes and unique molecular identifiers via 5'RACE. TCRdb independently ran MiXCR on the 5' RACE reads; one entry per CDR3 protein. The data contain 1,500 to 2,000 distinct CDR3 sequences, roughly 59% of them seen just once; the ten biggest clones take up about 10%. The CDR3 totals 16 residues. V dropped 0 bases and J dropped 4; count of bases not matched to a gene: 5. The TCR sequence derives from an adult who had mild COVID-19 (a few samples of this study predate the infection). Cell type and time point are not known. The material sequenced was PBMCs or a T cell subset sorted from them (not recorded which). V is TRBV12-3 or TRBV12-4 and J is TRBJ2-1; 8 positions agree with TRBD2. The CDR3, as DNA: TGTGCCAGCAGTTTAGCAGGGACTAGAGAGTACAATGAGCAGTTCTTC. As protein: CASSLAGTREYNEQFF.